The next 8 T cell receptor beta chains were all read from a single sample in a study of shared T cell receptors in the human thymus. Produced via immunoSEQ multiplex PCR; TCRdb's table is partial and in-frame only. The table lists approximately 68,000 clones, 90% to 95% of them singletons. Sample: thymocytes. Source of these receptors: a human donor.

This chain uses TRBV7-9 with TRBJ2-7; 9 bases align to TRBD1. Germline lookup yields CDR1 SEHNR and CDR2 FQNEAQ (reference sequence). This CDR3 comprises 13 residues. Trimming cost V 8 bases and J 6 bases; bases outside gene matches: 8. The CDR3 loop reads CASWGQGGGEQYF. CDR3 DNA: TGTGCCAGCTGGGGACAGGGTGGAGGCGAGCAGTACTTC.

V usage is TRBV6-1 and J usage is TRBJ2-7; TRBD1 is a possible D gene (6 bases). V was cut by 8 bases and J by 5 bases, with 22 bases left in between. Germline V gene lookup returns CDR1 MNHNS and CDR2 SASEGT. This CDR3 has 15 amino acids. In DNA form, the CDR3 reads TGTGCCAGCCCTAAAACGAGGGACAAGACGGACGAGCAGTACTTC. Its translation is CASPKTRDKTDEQYF.

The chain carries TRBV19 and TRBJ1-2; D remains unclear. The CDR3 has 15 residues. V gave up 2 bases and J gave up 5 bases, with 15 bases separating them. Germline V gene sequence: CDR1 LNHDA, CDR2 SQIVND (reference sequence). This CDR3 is CASSIIPELHYGYTF. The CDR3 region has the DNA TGTGCCAGTAGTATAATCCCAGAGCTACATTATGGCTACACCTTC.

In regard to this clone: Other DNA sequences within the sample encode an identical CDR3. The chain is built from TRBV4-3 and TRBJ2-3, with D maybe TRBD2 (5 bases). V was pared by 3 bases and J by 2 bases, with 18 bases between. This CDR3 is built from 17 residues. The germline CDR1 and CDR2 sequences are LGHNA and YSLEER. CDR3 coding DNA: TGCGCCAGCAGCCACGAAAGCGGTGCCCTTACCACAGATACGCAGTATTTT. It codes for CASSHESGALTTDTQYF.

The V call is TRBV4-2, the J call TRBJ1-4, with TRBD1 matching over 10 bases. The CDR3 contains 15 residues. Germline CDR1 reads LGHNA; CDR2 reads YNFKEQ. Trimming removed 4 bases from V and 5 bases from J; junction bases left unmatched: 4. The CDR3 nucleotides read TGTGCCAGCAGCCCCCCGACAGGGGGCAATGAAAAACTGTTTTTT. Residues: CASSPPTGGNEKLFF.

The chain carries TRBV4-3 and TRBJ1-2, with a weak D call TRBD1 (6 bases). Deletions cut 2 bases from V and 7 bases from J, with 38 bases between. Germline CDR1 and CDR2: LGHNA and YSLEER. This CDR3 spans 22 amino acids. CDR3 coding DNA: TGCGCCAGCAGCCAAAAAATGGAGGACAGTCCCGATAGTCCCAGGTTACGATGTGGCTACACCTTC. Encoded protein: CASSQKMEDSPDSPRLRCGYTF.

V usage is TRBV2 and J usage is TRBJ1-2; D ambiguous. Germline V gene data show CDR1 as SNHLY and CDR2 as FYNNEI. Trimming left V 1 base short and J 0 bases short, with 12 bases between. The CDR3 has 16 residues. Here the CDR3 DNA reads TGTGCCAGCAGTGAAGACCTTCGGACCCCTAACTATGGCTACACCTTC. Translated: CASSEDLRTPNYGYTF. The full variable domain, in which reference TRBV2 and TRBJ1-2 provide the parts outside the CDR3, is EPEVTQTPSHQVTQMGQEVILRCVPISNHLYFYWYRQILGQKVEFLVSFYNNEISEKSEIFDDQFSVERPDGSNFTLKIRSTKLEDSAMYFCASSEDLRTPNYGYTFGSGTRLTVV.

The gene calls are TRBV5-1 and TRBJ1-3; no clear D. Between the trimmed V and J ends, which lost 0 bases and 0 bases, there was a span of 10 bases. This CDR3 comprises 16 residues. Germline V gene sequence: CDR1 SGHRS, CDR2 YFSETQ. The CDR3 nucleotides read TGCGCCAGCAGCTTGGGACAAACCCCCTCTGGAAACACCATATATTTT. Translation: CASSLGQTPSGNTIYF.